This paragraph covers one TCR beta chain sequence. This specimen comes from a study of blood T cell repertoires in COVID-19. This CDR3 is built from 14 residues. CDR1 is SGHTA, CDR2 FQGTGA, per germline. Germline trimming cut 5 bases from V and 6 bases from J; bases unmatched to any gene: 7. Per the authors' pipeline: Reference gene primer amplification gave estimated nucleated cell counts. Assay used: immunoSEQ multiplex PCR; TCRdb lists only in-frame clones, some missing. V and J calls and clone size follow that table, whereas D and trimming were derived from the DNA. The table lists more than 95,000 clones, roughly 90% of them singletons.

The chain recombines TRBV7-3 with TRBJ2-1, with 7 bases fitting TRBD2. The sequencing sample was made of peripheral blood. The sequence was obtained from a human donor in a cohort sampled during active COVID-19. The CDR3 DNA reads TGTGCCAGCAGCCCCGGGACTACCCGCAATGAGCAGTTCTTC. Translation gives CASSPGTTRNEQFF.